The T cell receptor beta chain under discussion was sequenced for a study of OX40 agonist ivuxolimab in advanced cancers. Context from the whole study: Ivuxolimab was an agonistic, fully human IgG2 monoclonal antibody directed against OX40 (CD134), a costimulatory receptor. Prior anti-PD-1, anti-PD-L1 or anti-CTLA-4 therapy was permitted, and checkpoint inhibitors had been received by more than 35% of dose-escalation patients. Peripheral TCRbeta sequencing aimed to test whether ivuxolimab altered TCR sequence diversity and caused clonal T-cell expansion. Intravenous ivuxolimab was administered to patients every 2 weeks at six dose levels: 0.01, 0.1, 0.3, 1.5, 3 and 10 mg/kg. The dose-escalation cohort was around 83% male with a mean age of approximately 60 years, ranging from roughly 23 to 79. The paper reports the monotherapy dose-escalation portion (N of about 50 patients) of the phase I ivuxolimab trial. Of the 50 to 55 dose-escalation patients, hepatocellular carcinoma was present in around 20, melanoma in some 15, renal cell carcinoma in 9 and head and neck cancer in 9. Partial responses occurred in three dose-escalation patients: two with cutaneous melanoma and one with hepatocellular carcinoma. Overall study results and their limits: In the 0.1-3.0 mg/kg groups, partial responders had among the lowest normalized peripheral clonal expansion, particularly in CD8+ T cells. At doses from 0.1 to 3.0 mg/kg, clonal expansion was seen in both CD4+ and CD8+ blood T cells between baseline and week 6. After ivuxolimab, CD8+ T cells had more expanded clones than CD4+ T cells on average. Which antigens the clonally expanded peripheral T cells were specific for was not determined. Low levels of normalized T-cell clonal expansion were also seen in some patients who did not respond.

The junction carries 4 bases between V and J, which are trimmed by 3 bases and 4 bases respectively. The CDR3 spans 11 residues, from the cysteine through the phenylalanine. Kept here is only the CDR3 DNA, which spans 33 bases and is read in frame from base 1. CDR1 and CDR2, per the germline V gene, are SGDLS and YYNGEE. The trial excluded patients who had a history of autoimmune disease or were on systemic immunosuppression. Peripheral blood for TCR sequencing was collected from all dose cohorts at baseline, on cycle 4 day 1, and on cycle 7 day 1. Samples were obtained from an open-label, multicenter, first-in-human phase I dose-escalation trial of ivuxolimab. Adults with locally advanced or metastatic melanoma, renal cell, hepatocellular, or head and neck squamous cell carcinoma were enrolled in the trial. CD4+ and CD8+ T cells were sorted separately from peripheral blood before TCR sequencing.

Details on this clone: The specificity of this receptor is unknown. Per-base quality was not reported, and no clone a single base away is much larger than it.

Genomic DNA was isolated from the sorted cells so that the TCRbeta CDR3 region could be sequenced. The immunoSEQ Assay was used to sequence the TCRbeta CDR3 regions. TCRdb holds this immuneACCESS table with in-frame rearrangements only. Some clones are missing; in checked studies, unresolved V genes explain under half, and the rest has no known cause. The sample includes tens of thousands of clones, with approximately 86% observed a single time. Roughly 8.6% of the sample is in the top ten clones. This material consisted of CD4+ or CD8+ T cells sorted from blood, taken in a trial of the OX40 agonist ivuxolimab. This receptor was identified in an adult with an advanced solid tumor such as melanoma, head and neck, liver or kidney cancer. The V and J genes are TRBV9 and TRBJ1-1, with no D gene named confidently. For the CDR3, the sequence is CASSGPTEAFF. The DNA sequence is TGTGCCAGCAGCGGGCCCACTGAAGCTTTCTTT.